This T cell receptor beta chain comes out of a study of metastatic and nonmetastatic thyroid tumors. Findings and caveats of the study: According to reports, the diversity of TCR beta was significantly higher in malignant thyroid tumors than in benign nodules, and this held in both blood and tumor samples.

There are a few counts of this clone. Its antigen is still unknown. Since a much larger clone is just one base distant, this may be a read error. The same CDR3 arises from other DNA sequences in this sample as well. CDR1 and CDR2 (germline): SNHLY, FYNNEI. The CDR3 length is 11 residues. Trimming took off 4 bases at V and 11 bases at J, with 11 bases between the two ends. None of the patients had undergone any treatment ahead of thyroid surgery. TCRdb reprocessed the PCR reads via MiXCR. The data show tens of thousands of clones, roughly 15% seen once. The source is a male donor with papillary thyroid cancer or a benign thyroid nodule (not recorded which). Some clones in this sample may be carry-over from other donors' samples. The chain employs TRBV2 and TRBJ1-1; D remains ambiguous. The material sequenced was blood. The CDR3 sequence is CASSGTMNAFF. The CDR3 DNA reads TGTGCCAGCAGTGGTACTATGAATGCTTTCTTT. Together with reference TRBV2 and TRBJ1-1, the CDR3 gives the full variable domain: EPEVTQTPSHQVTQMGQEVILRCVPISNHLYFYWYRQILGQKVEFLVSFYNNEISEKSEIFDDQFSVERPDGSNFTLKIRSTKLEDSAMYFCASSGTMNAFFGQGTRLTVV.